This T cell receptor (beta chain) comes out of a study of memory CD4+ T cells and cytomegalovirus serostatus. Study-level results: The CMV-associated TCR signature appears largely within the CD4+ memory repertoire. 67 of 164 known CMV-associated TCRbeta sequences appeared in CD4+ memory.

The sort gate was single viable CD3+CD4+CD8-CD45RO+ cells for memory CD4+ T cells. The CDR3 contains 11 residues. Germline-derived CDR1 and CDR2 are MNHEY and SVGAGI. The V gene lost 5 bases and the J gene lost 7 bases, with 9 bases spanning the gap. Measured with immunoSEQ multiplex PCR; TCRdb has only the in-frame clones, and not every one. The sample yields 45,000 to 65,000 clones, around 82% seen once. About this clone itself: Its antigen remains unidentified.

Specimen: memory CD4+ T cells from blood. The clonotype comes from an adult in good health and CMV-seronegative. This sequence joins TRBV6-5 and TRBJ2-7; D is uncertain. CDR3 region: CASSRAREQYF. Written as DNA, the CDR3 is TGTGCCAGCAGTAGAGCGAGGGAGCAGTACTTC.